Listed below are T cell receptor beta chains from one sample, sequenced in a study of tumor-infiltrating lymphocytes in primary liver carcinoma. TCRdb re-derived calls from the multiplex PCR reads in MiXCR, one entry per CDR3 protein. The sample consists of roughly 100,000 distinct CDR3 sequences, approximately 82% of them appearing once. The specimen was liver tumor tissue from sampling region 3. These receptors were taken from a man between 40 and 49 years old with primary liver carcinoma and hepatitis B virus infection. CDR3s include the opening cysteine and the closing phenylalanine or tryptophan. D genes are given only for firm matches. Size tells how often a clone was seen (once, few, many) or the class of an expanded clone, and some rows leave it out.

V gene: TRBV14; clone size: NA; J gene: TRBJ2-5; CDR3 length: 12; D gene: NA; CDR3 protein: CVSSQPLETQYF; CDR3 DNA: TGTGTCAGCAGCCAACCTTTAGAGACCCAGTACTTC
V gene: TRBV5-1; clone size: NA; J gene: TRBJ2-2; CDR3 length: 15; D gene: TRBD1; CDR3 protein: CPSSDRVPNTGELSF; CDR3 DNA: TGTCCCAGCAGCGACAGGGTCCCGAACACCGGGGAGCTGTCTTTT
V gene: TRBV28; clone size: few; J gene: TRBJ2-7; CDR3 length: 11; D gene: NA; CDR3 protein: CASSAPVGQYF; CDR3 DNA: TGTGCCAGCAGTGCCCCGGTCGGACAGTACTTC
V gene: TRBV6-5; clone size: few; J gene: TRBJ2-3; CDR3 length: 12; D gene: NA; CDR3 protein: CASTGGADTQYF; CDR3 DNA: TGTGCTAGCACCGGGGGAGCCGATACGCAGTATTTT
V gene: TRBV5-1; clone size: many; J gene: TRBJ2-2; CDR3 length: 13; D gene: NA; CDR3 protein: CASSLEFGGELFF; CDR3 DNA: TGCGCCAGCAGCTTGGAGTTCGGCGGGGAGCTGTTTTTT
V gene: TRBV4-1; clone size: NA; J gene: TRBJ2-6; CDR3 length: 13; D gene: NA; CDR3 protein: CDNNQVGANVLTF; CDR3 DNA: TGCGACAACAACCAAGTTGGGGCCAACGTCCTGACTTTC
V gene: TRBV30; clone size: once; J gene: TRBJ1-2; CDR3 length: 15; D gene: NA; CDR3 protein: CAWRPRGKTNYDYTF; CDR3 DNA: TGTGCCTGGAGGCCCCGGGGCAAAACTAACTATGACTACACCTTC
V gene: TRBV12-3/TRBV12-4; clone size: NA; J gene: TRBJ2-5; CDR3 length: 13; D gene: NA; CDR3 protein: CASSLSGVEIEYF; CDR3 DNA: TGTGCCAGCAGTTTGTCCGGGGTTGAGATCGAGTACTTC
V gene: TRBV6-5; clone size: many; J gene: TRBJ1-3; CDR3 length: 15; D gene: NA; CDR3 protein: CASRTITTEGNTIYF; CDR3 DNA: TGTGCCAGCAGGACGATCACAACCGAGGGAAACACCATATATTTT
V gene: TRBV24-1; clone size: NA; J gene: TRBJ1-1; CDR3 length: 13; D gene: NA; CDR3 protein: CATMGSPNTEAFF; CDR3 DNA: TGTGCCACGATGGGTAGCCCGAACACTGAAGCTTTCTTT
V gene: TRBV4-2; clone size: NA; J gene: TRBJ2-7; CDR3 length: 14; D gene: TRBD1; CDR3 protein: CASSQDRGGHEHFF; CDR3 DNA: TGTGCCAGCAGCCAAGATCGAGGGGGCCACGAGCACTTCTTC
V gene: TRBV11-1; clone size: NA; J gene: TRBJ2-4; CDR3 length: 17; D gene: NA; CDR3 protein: CAGSFLGTRGTKNIQYF; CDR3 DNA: TGTGCCGGCAGCTTTCTCGGGACTCGCGGGACCAAAAACATTCAATACTTC
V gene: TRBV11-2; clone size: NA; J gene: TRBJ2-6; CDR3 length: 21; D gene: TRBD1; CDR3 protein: CASGMGGDRGISLSGANVLTF; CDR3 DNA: TGTGCGAGCGGCATGGGGGGAGACAGGGGCATTTCCCTCTCTGGGGCCAATGTCCTGACTTTC
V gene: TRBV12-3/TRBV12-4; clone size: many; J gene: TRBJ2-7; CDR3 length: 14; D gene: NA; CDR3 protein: CASSPRGGPYEQYF; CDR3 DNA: TGTGCCAGCAGTCCCCGTGGCGGACCATACGAGCAGTACTTC
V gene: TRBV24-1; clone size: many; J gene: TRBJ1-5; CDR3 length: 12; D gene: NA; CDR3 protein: CAAGFGNQPQHF; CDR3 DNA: TGTGCCGCGGGTTTCGGCAATCAGCCCCAGCATTTT
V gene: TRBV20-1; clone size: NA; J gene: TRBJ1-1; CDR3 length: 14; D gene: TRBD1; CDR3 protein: CSARLTIGGPEAFF; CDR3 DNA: TGCAGTGCTAGATTGACGATAGGGGGCCCAGAAGCTTTCTTT
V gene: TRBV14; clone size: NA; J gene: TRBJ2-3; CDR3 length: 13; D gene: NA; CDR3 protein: CANCRGYTDTEYF; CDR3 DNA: TGTGCCAACTGCCGAGGATACACAGATACGGAGTATTTT
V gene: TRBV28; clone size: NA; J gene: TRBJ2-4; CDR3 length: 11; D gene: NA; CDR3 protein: CASSSAVIQYF; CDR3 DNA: TGTGCCAGCAGTTCGGCAGTTATTCAGTACTTC
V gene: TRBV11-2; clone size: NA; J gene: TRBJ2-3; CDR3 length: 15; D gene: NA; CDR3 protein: CASRLDSQGTDTQYF; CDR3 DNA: TGTGCCAGTAGATTAGATTCTCAGGGAACAGATACGCAGTATTTT
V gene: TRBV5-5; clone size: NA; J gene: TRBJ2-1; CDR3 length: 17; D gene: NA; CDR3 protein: CASSLHVDRGLDNEQFF; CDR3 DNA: TGTGCCAGCAGCTTACACGTGGATAGGGGCCTTGATAATGAGCAGTTCTTC
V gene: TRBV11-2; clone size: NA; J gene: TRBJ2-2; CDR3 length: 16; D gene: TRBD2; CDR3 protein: CASSLVISGGTGELFF; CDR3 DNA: TGTGCCAGCAGCTTAGTGATTAGCGGGGGCACCGGAGAGTTGTTTTTT
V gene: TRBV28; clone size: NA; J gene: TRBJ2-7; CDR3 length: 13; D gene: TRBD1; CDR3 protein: CTSSLQGPVRQYF; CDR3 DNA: TGTACCAGCAGTTTACAGGGGCCCGTGAGGCAGTACTTC
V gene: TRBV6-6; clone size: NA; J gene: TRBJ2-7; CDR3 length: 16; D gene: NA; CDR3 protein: CASSYSIPGAGDPIYF; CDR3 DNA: TGTGCCAGCAGTTATTCTATCCCCGGGGCAGGGGACCCTATATACTTC
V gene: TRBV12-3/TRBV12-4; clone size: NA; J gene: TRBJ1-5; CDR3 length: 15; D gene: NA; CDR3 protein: CASSVGQVGNQPQHF; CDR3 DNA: TGTGCCAGCAGTGTGGGGCAGGTAGGCAATCAGCCCCAGCATTTT
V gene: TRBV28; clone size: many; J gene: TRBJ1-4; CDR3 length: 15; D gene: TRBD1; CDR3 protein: CASSLGQGANEKLFF; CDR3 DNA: TGTGCCAGCAGTTTGGGACAGGGGGCCAATGAAAAACTGTTTTTT
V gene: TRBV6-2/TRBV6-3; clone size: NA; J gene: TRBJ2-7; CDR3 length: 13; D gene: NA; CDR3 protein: CVSSCEVSYEQYF; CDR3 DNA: TGTGTCAGCAGTTGCGAGGTATCCTACGAGCAGTACTTC
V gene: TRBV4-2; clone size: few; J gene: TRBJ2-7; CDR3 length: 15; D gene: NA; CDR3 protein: CTSSRGAADKLEQYF; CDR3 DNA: TGTACCAGCAGCCGAGGGGCAGCGGACAAGCTCGAGCAGTACTTC
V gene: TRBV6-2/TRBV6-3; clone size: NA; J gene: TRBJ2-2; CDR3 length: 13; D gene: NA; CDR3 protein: CAGSHQTTGELFF; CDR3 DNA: TGTGCCGGCAGTCACCAGACCACTGGGGAGCTGTTTTTT
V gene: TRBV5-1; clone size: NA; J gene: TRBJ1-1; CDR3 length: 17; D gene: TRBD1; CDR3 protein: CASSPGTGEWVGTEAFF; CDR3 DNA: TGCGCCAGCAGCCCCGGGACAGGGGAATGGGTGGGGACTGAAGCTTTCTTT
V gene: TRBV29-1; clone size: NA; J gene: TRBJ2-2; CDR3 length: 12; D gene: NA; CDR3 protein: CSVPKGSEELFF; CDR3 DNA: TGCAGCGTGCCTAAGGGGAGCGAGGAGCTGTTTTTT
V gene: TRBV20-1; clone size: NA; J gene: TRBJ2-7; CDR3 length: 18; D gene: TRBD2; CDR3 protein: CSARDELAGGLSSYKQYF; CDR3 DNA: TGCAGTGCTAGAGATGAACTAGCGGGAGGTCTGAGCTCCTACAAGCAGTACTTC
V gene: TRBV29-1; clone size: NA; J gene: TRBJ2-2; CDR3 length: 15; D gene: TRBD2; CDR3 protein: CSDGTSAADTGELFF; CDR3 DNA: TGCAGCGATGGGACTAGTGCGGCGGACACCGGGGAGCTGTTTTTT
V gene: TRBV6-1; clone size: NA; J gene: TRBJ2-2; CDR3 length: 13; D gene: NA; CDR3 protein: CVSSEADTWELFF; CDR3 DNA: TGTGTCAGCAGTGAAGCTGACACCTGGGAGCTGTTTTTT
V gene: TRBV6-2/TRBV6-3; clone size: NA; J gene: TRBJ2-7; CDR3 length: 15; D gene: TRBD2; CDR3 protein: CGSRSYGTRAYGQYF; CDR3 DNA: TGTGGCAGCAGGTCCTACGGGACTAGGGCATACGGGCAGTACTTC
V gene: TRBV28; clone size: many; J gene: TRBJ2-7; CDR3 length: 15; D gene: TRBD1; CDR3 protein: CASSWDRGHIYEQYF; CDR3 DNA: TGTGCCAGCAGTTGGGACAGGGGGCATATCTACGAGCAGTACTTC
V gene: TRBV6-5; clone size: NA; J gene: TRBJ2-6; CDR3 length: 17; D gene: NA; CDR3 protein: CTSSLGSGSSGANVLTF; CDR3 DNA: TGTACCAGCAGTTTGGGTTCTGGATCCTCTGGTGCCAACGTCCTGACTTTC
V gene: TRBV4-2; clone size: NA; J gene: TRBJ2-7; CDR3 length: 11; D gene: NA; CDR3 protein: CASSQEAQQYF; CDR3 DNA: TGTGCCAGCAGCCAAGAGGCCCAGCAGTACTTC
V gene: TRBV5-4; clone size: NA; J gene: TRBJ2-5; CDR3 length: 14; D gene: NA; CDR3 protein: CASSPAQMGETQYF; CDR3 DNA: TGTGCTAGCAGCCCAGCACAGATGGGGGAGACCCAGTACTTC
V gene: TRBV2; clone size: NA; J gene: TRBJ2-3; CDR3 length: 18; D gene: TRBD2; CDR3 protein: CASSEPRQLAGMTDTQYF; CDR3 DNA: TGTGCCAGCAGTGAACCCCGTCAACTAGCGGGAATGACAGATACGCAGTATTTT
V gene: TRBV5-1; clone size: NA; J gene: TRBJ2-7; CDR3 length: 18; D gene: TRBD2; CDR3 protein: CTSSFRTSVTGGSYEQYF; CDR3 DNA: TGTACCAGCAGCTTCAGGACTAGCGTAACTGGGGGAAGCTACGAGCAGTACTTC
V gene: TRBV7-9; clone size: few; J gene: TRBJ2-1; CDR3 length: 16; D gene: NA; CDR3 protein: CASSLARTTSGGEQFF; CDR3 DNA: TGTGCCAGCAGCTTAGCGCGGACGACGTCGGGTGGGGAGCAGTTCTTC
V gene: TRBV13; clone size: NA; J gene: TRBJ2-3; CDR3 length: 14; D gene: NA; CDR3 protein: CASSSLVGADTEYF; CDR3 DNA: TGTGCCAGCAGCTCACTAGTCGGGGCAGATACAGAGTATTTT
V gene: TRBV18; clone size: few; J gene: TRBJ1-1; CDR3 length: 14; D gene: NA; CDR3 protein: CASSEGGQDTEAFF; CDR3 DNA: TGTGCCAGCTCAGAGGGGGGCCAGGACACTGAAGCTTTCTTT
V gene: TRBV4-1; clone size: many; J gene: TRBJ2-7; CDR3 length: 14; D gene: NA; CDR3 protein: CASSQVVYSYEQYF; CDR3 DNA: TGCGCCAGCAGCCAAGTGGTCTACTCCTACGAGCAGTACTTC
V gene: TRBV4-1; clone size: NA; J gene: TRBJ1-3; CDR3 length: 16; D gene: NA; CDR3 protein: CASSLHINASGNTIYF; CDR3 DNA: TGCGCCAGCAGCCTCCATATAAACGCCTCTGGAAACACCATATATTTT
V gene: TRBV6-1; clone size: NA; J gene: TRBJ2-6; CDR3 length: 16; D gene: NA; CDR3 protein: CAGSEQGLAEANIMTF; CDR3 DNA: TGTGCCGGCAGTGAACAGGGATTAGCTGAGGCCAACATCATGACTTTC
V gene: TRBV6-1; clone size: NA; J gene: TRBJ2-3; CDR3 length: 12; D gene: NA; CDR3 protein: CANSLSGYTQYF; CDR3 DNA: TGTGCCAACAGTCTTAGCGGCTATACGCAGTATTTT
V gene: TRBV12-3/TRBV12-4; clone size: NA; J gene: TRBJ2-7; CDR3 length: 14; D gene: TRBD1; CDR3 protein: CASRPSGGMDEEYF; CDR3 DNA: TGTGCCAGCAGACCGTCAGGGGGCATGGACGAGGAGTACTTC
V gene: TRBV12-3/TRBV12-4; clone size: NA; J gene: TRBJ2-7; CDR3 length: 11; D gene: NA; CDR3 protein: CTSSLNLVQYF; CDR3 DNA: TGTACCAGCAGCCTCAACCTAGTGCAGTACTTC
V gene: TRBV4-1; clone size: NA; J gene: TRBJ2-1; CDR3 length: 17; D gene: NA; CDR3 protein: CASRGEESGQLDGVQFF; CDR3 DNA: TGCGCCAGCAGGGGGGAGGAATCAGGACAGCTTGATGGCGTGCAGTTCTTC
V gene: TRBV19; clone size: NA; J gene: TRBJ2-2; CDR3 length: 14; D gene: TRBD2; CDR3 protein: CVSTGLAGVGELFF; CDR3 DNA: TGTGTCAGTACCGGACTAGCGGGAGTCGGGGAGCTGTTTTTT
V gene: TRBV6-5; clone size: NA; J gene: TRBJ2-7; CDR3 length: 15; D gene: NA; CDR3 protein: CASSYSPQSDYEQYF; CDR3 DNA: TGTGCCAGCAGTTATTCGCCCCAGAGTGACTACGAGCAGTACTTC
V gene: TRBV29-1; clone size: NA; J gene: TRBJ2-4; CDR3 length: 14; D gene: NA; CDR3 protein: CSVAHGIGMDIQYF; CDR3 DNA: TGCAGCGTTGCCCACGGGATAGGGATGGACATTCAGTACTTC
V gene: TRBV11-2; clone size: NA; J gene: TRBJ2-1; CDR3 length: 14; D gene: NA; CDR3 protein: CANSLSSLGNEQFF; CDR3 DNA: TGTGCCAACAGCTTGTCTAGCTTGGGGAACGAGCAGTTCTTC
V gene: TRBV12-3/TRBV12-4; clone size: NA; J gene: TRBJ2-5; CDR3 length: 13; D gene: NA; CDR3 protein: CASSLIVGETQCF; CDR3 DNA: TGTGCCAGCAGTTTAATAGTGGGGGAGACCCAGTGCTTC